Shown below are 24 T cell receptor beta chains from a single sample sequenced in a study of neurological immune-mediated disorders. TCRdb reprocessed the 5' RACE reads via MiXCR and lists one record per CDR3 protein. The sample contains over 60,000 distinct CDR3 sequences, approximately 5% of which appear only once. The source material was PBMCs. Receptors were obtained from a woman in her 70s with multiple sclerosis.

This clonotype was observed at least ten times. The V gene is TRBV20-1, the J gene TRBJ2-3, with no clear D. This CDR3 region has 11 residues. V gave up 5 bases and J gave up 6 bases, with 9 bases separating them. The germline V gene encodes CDR1 DFQATT and CDR2 SNEGSKA (reference sequence). CDR3 in DNA: TGCAGTGCTCCCCGTTTGGATACGCAGTATTTT. Translation gives CSAPRLDTQYF.

This clonotype was counted ten times or more. The genes are TRBV29-1 and TRBJ2-7; TRBD1 or TRBD2 may be the D gene (7 bases each). The V gene's germline CDR1 is SQVTM and CDR2 ANQGSEA. CDR3 length equals 14 residues. V was cut by 7 bases and J by 3 bases, with 19 bases left in between. CDR3 in DNA: TGCAGCGCCCAGCAGGGGGGGCCCCGCTACGAGCAGTACTTC. Its translation: CSAQQGGPRYEQYF.

The rearrangement links TRBV29-1 to TRBJ1-4; D is uncertain. Trimming left V 2 bases short and J 4 bases short, with 11 bases between. CDR1 and CDR2 (germline): SQVTM, ANQGSEA. The CDR3 is 14 amino acids. The CDR3 region has the DNA TGCAGCGTTGAAATAGTGGGCCATAATGAAAAACTGTTTTTT. Amino acids: CSVEIVGHNEKLFF.

In its sample, this clonotype was seen many times. This chain uses TRBV20-1 with TRBJ1-5, with D possibly matching TRBD1 (6 bases). V was pared by 6 bases and J by 1 base, with 16 bases between. The CDR3 runs to 15 residues. CDR1 is DFQATT and CDR2 is SNEGSKA in the germline V gene (reference sequence). The CDR3 nucleotides read TGCAGTGCCCAACAAACAGGGACAAGCAATCAGCCCCAGCATTTT. This encodes CSAQQTGTSNQPQHF.

This clonotype appeared a few times. This chain joins TRBV24-1 and TRBJ2-3; D perhaps matches TRBD1 (6 bases). The CDR3 consists of 13 residues. Germline CDR1 KGHDR, CDR2 SFDVKD. V lost 9 bases and J lost 4, with 13 bases in between. CDR3: CATESHRADTQYF. The CDR3 DNA follows: TGTGCCACCGAATCGCACAGGGCAGATACGCAGTATTTT.

In this sample, this clonotype turned up many times. The chain carries TRBV5-1 and TRBJ1-1, with D possibly being TRBD1 (5 bases). Germline-derived CDR1 and CDR2 are SGHRS and YFSETQ. Trimming left V 4 bases short and J 7 bases short, with 20 bases between. The CDR3 totals 15 residues. CDR3 in amino acids: CASSAGGHRLLEAFF. CDR3 nucleotide sequence: TGCGCCAGCAGCGCCGGTGGACACAGGTTACTTGAAGCTTTCTTT.

This clonotype was counted many times. The chain couples TRBV5-1 to TRBJ2-7; possible D gene TRBD1, 8 bases. CDR3 length: 13 residues. CDR1 SGHRS and CDR2 YFSETQ come from the germline V gene. Trimming cost V 4 bases and J 6 bases, with 14 bases left between them. Here the CDR3 DNA reads TGCGCCAGCAGCGCGGACAGGGAGGGCGAGCAGTACTTC. Its protein product is CASSADREGEQYF.

This clonotype was counted ten times or more. J is TRBJ2-2 and V is TRBV20-1; 8 bases line up with TRBD2. CDR3 length: 19 residues. Germline trimming cut 0 bases from V and 2 bases from J; bases unmatched to any gene: 14. Germline V gives CDR1 DFQATT, CDR2 SNEGSKA (reference sequence). CDR3 in amino acids: CSARDSGGRPNTNTGELFF. CDR3 nucleotide sequence: TGCAGTGCTAGAGATTCGGGCGGGAGGCCCAACACTAACACCGGGGAGCTGTTTTTT.

As to this clonotype: Possible read error: a much larger clone is one base away. This sequence joins TRBV20-1 and TRBJ1-1; weak D call: TRBD1 (5 bases). This CDR3 has 8 amino acids. In germline, CDR1 is DFQATT, CDR2 SNEGSKA (reference sequence). CDR3 sequence reads: CSVRDGPF. CDR3 in DNA: TGCAGTGTTAGGGACGGTCCCTTT.

This clonotype was seen at least ten times. The chain carries TRBV27 and TRBJ1-2, with 9 bases matching TRBD1. Germline values: CDR1 MNHEY, CDR2 SMNVEV (reference sequence). This CDR3 has 12 amino acids. The junction had 4 bases not matched to a gene; V was cut back by 6 bases and J by 8 bases. This CDR3 is CASSNRGQGYTF. CDR3 nucleotides: TGTGCCAGCAGCAACAGGGGGCAGGGCTACACCTTC.

This clonotype showed up many times. The chain carries TRBV20-1 and TRBJ1-2, with TRBD1 identical over 8 bases. This CDR3 comprises 15 residues. V dropped 2 bases and J dropped 0; count of bases not matched to a gene: 5. CDR1 is DFQATT and CDR2 is SNEGSKA in the germline V gene (reference sequence). CDR3 loop: CSARRWTGSNYGYTF. CDR3 DNA sequence: TGCAGTGCTAGAAGGTGGACAGGGTCTAACTATGGCTACACCTTC.

This clonotype was recorded at least ten times. The chain combines TRBV7-9 with TRBJ2-1; D might be TRBD2 (6 bases). CDR3 size: 14 residues. The germline V gene has CDR1 SEHNR and CDR2 FQNEAQ (reference sequence). V lost 5 bases to trimming and J lost 5 bases, with 13 bases between them. The CDR3 loop reads CASSHRTTNNEQFF. The CDR3 nucleotides read TGTGCCAGCAGCCATCGGACTACGAACAATGAGCAGTTCTTC.

This clonotype was observed once. This chain links TRBV12-3 or TRBV12-4 with TRBJ2-7, with 9 nucleotides matching TRBD1. The CDR3 consists of 18 residues. With 7 bases clipped from V and 5 bases from J, the junction kept 21 bases outside the gene matches. CDR3 region: CASNPKRLPGTGFNEQYF. CDR3 coding DNA: TGTGCCAGCAATCCTAAACGCCTGCCCGGGACAGGGTTTAACGAGCAGTACTTC.

In this sample, this clonotype turned up many times. The rearrangement links TRBV6-6 to TRBJ2-3; maybe TRBD1 (6 bases). V lost 6 bases and J lost 5, with 12 bases in between. CDR1 is MNHNY and CDR2 is SVGAGI in the germline V gene (reference sequence). There are 13 residues in the CDR3. The CDR3 coding sequence is TGTGCCAGCAGCTCAGGGGTGAGAGATACGCAGTATTTT. Translation gives CASSSGVRDTQYF.

This clonotype was detected ten times or more. This chain connects TRBV12-3 or TRBV12-4 to TRBJ2-3, with 7 bases aligning to TRBD2. This CDR3 is built from 13 residues. V lost 10 bases, J lost 1 base, and 5 bases stayed unmatched. CDR3 DNA: TGTGCCACCACGACTAGCCGCACAGATACGCAGTATTTT. It codes for CATTTSRTDTQYF.

This clonotype was detected many times. The chain is built from TRBV20-1 and TRBJ1-2, with D perhaps matching TRBD1 (6 bases). The CDR3 totals 14 residues. Germline V gives CDR1 DFQATT, CDR2 SNEGSKA (reference sequence). V dropped 0 bases and J dropped 4 bases, with 12 bases sitting between them. CDR3: CSAREQGGGYGYTF. The CDR3 region has the DNA TGCAGTGCTAGAGAACAGGGAGGGGGCTATGGCTACACCTTC.

This clonotype was counted ten times or more. The gene calls are TRBV6-2 or TRBV6-3 and TRBJ2-1; D is uncertain. V was shortened by 6 bases and J by 4 bases, with 10 bases between the two germline ends. The CDR3 spans 13 residues. The germline CDR1 and CDR2 sequences are MNHEY and SVGEGT. The CDR3 DNA follows: TGTGCCAGCAGGGAGCAGAAGTACAATGAGCAGTTCTTC. Translating it yields CASREQKYNEQFF.

This clonotype occurred many times. The CDR3 protein is CSARAGGRAENEQYF. CDR3 nucleotides: TGCAGTGCTAGAGCCGGCGGGAGGGCCGAAAACGAGCAGTACTTC. V and J are TRBV20-1 and TRBJ2-7, with 9 bases matching TRBD2. The CDR3 spans 15 residues. CDR1 is DFQATT, CDR2 SNEGSKA, per germline (reference sequence). The V and J ends lost 1 base and 5 bases, in that order; junction bases with no gene match: 9.

This clonotype was counted ten times or more. The CDR3, as DNA: TGTGCCAGCAGTTCCGGACCCTACGAGCAGTACTTC. This translates into CASSSGPYEQYF. The chain links TRBV6-6 to TRBJ2-7; D unresolved. Per the germline V gene, CDR1 is MNHNY and CDR2 is SVGAGI (reference sequence). With 4 bases removed from V and 2 bases from J, the gap between germline ends came to 6 bases. This CDR3 comprises 12 residues.

This clonotype was seen more than once but under ten times. The chain employs TRBV11-3 and TRBJ2-3; 11 positions match TRBD2. Germline CDR1 and CDR2: SGHNT and YENEEA. After removal of 5 bases from V and 2 bases from J, the junction contained 6 bases not matched to a gene. The CDR3 runs 16 residues. Here the CDR3 DNA reads TGTGCCAGCAGCCCAGGACTAGCGGGCATCACAGATACGCAGTATTTT. Amino acids: CASSPGLAGITDTQYF.

This clonotype was counted ten times or more. The chain uses TRBV7-2 and TRBJ2-7, with TRBD1 matching 7 bases. This CDR3 is 15 amino acids long. The V and J ends lost 5 bases and 2 bases, in that order; junction bases with no gene match: 9. The V gene's germline CDR1 is SGHTA and CDR2 FQGNSA. In DNA, the CDR3 is TGTGCCAGCAGCATCGGGTCGGGACAGACCTACGAGCAGTACTTC. This translates into CASSIGSGQTYEQYF. The variable domain in full, completed from reference TRBV7-2 and TRBJ2-7, reads GAGVSQSPSNKVTEKGKDVELRCDPISGHTALYWYRQSLGQGLEFLIYFQGNSAPDKSGLPSDRFSAERTGGSVSTLTIQRTQQEDSAVYLCASSIGSGQTYEQYFGPGTRLTVT.

The table lists this clonotype with many counts. The chain recombines TRBV6-2 or TRBV6-3 with TRBJ2-7, with 10 nucleotides matching TRBD1. There are 15 residues in the CDR3. Trimming took 0 bases from V and 3 from J; bases not matched to a gene: 2. The germline V gene encodes CDR1 MNHEY and CDR2 SVGEGT. The CDR3 protein is CASSYSGTGVYEQYF. Written as DNA, the CDR3 is TGTGCCAGCAGTTACTCCGGGACAGGGGTCTACGAGCAGTACTTC.

This clonotype was seen ten or more times. CDR3 in amino acids: CASSLAGSGINEQFF. The CDR3, as DNA: TGCGCCAGCAGCTTGGCCGGTAGCGGGATCAATGAGCAGTTCTTC. The chain is built from TRBV5-1 and TRBJ2-1, with 8 bases identical to TRBD2. Germline lookup yields CDR1 SGHRS and CDR2 YFSETQ. The CDR3 is 15 residues long. V shed 0 bases, J shed 6 bases, and the junction held 5 bases outside the gene matches.

This clonotype came up many times. V gene TRBV7-2 combines with J gene TRBJ2-7; D possibly uses TRBD1 or TRBD2 (5 bases each). Trimming left V 3 bases short and J 6 bases short, with 15 bases between. The germline V gene has CDR1 SGHTA and CDR2 FQGNSA. The CDR3 totals 14 residues. Here the CDR3 DNA reads TGTGCCAGCAGCTTCCACCAAACTAGGGGCGAGCAGTACTTC. This encodes CASSFHQTRGEQYF.